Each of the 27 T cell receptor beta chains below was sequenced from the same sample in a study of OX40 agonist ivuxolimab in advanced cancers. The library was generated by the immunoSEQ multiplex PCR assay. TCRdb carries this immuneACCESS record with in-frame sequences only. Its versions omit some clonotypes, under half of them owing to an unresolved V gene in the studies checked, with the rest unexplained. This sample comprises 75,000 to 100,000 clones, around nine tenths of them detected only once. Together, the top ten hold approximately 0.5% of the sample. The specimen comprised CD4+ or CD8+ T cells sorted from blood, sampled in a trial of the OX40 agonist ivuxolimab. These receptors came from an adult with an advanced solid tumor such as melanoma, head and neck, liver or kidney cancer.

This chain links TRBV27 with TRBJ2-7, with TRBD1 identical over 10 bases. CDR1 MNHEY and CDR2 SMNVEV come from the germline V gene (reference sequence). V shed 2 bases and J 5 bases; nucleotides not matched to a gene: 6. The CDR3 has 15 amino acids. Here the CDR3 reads CASSLIGQGGHEQYF. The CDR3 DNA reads TGTGCCAGCAGTTTAATAGGACAGGGGGGACACGAGCAGTACTTC.

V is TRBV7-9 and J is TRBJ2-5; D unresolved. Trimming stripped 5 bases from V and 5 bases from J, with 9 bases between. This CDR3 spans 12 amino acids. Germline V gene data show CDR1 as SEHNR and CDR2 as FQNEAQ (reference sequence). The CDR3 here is CASSAEGETQYF. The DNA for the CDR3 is TGTGCCAGCAGCGCGGAAGGGGAGACCCAGTACTTC.

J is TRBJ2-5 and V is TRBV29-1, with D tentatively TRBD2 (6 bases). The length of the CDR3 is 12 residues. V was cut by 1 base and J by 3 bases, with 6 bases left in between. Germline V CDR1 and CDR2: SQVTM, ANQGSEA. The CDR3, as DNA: TGCAGCGTTGAAGGGGGGGAAGAGACCCAGTACTTC. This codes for CSVEGGEETQYF.

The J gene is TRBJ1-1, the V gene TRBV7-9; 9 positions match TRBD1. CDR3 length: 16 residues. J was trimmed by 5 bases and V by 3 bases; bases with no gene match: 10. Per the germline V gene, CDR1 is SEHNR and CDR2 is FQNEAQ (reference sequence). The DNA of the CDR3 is TGTGCCAGCAGCTTCTCCCCCGGGACAGGGAAAACTGAAGCTTTCTTT. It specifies CASSFSPGTGKTEAFF. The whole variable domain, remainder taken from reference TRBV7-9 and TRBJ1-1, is DTGVSQNPRHKITKRGQNVTFRCDPISEHNRLYWYRQTLGQGPEFLTYFQNEAQLEKSRLLSDRFSAERPKGSFSTLEIQRTEQGDSAMYLCASSFSPGTGKTEAFFGQGTRLTVV.

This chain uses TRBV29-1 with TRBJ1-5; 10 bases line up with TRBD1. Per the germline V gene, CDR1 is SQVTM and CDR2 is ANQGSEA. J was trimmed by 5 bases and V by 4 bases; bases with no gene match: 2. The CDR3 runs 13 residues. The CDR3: CSVVGTGDQPQHF. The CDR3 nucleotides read TGCAGCGTTGTCGGGACAGGGGATCAGCCCCAGCATTTT.

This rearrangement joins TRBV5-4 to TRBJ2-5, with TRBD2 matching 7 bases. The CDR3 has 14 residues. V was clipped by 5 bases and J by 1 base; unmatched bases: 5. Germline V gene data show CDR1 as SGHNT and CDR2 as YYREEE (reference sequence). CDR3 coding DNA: TGTGCCAGCAGAAGGGAGGGAGGCCAAGAGACCCAGTACTTC. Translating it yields CASRREGGQETQYF.

In DNA form, the CDR3 reads TGCGCCAGCAGCTTGGTGGCAACAAGCACAGATACGCAGTATTTT. Amino acid sequence: CASSLVATSTDTQYF. The chain recombines TRBV5-1 with TRBJ2-3; D is ambiguous. CDR1 is SGHRS, CDR2 YFSETQ, per germline. The V end lost 0 bases, the J end lost 0 bases, and 8 bases lay between the germline ends. The CDR3 is 15 amino acids.

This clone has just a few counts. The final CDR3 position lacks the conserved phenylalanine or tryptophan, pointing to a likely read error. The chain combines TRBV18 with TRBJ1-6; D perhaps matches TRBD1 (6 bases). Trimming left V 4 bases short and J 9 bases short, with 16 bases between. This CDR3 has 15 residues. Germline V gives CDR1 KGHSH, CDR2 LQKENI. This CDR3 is CASSRGELRGSPLHL. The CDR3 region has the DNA TGTGCCAGCTCACGGGGAGAACTCAGGGGTTCACCCCTCCACCTT.

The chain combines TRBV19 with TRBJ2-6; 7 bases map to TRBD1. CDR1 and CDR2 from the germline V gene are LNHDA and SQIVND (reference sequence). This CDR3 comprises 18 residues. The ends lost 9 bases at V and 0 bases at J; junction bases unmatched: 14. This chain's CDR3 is CASRPDRPRLSGANVLTF. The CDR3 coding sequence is TGTGCCAGCAGGCCGGACAGGCCAAGGCTCTCTGGGGCCAACGTCCTGACTTTC.

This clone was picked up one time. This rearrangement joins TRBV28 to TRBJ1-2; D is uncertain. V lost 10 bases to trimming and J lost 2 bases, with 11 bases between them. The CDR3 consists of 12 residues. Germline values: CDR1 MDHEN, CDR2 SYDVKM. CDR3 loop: CANHRVNYGYTF. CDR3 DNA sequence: TGTGCCAACCATAGGGTGAACTATGGCTACACCTTC.

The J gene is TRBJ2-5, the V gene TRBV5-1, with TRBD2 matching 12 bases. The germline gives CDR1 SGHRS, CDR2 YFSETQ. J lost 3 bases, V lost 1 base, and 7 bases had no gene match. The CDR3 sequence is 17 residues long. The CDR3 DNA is TGCGCCAGCAGCTTGAAACTAGCGGGGGGCGAAGAAGAGACCCAGTACTTC. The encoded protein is CASSLKLAGGEEETQYF.

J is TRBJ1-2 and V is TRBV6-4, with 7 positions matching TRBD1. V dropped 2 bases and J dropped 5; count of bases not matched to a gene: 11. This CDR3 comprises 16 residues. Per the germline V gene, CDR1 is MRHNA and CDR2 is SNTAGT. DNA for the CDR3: TGTGCCAGCAGTGACCCGGCGGACAGGTGCGGTTATGGCTACACCTTC. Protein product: CASSDPADRCGYGYTF.

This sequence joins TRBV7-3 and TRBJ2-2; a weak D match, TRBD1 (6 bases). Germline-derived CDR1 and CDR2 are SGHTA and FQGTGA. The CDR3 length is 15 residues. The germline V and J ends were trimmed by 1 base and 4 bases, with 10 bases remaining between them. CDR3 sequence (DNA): TGTGCCAGCAGCTTAAATACAGGGTTCACCGGGGAGCTGTTTTTT. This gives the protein CASSLNTGFTGELFF.

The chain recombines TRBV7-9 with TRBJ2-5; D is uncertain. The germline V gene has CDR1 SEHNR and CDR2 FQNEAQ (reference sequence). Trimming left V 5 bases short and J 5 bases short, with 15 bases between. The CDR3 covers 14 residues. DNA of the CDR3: TGTGCCAGCAGCCCGTTCAGCGTTCAGGAGACCCAGTACTTC. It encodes CASSPFSVQETQYF.

The CDR3 region is CASSLGTVDTDTQYF. Here the CDR3 DNA reads TGTGCCAGCAGCTTAGGGACAGTCGACACAGATACGCAGTATTTT. The V and J genes are TRBV7-3 and TRBJ2-3; TRBD1 agrees at 7 bases. V lost 2 bases and J lost 2; bases outside the gene matches: 4. The CDR3 is 15 amino acids. Germline lookup yields CDR1 SGHTA and CDR2 FQGTGA.

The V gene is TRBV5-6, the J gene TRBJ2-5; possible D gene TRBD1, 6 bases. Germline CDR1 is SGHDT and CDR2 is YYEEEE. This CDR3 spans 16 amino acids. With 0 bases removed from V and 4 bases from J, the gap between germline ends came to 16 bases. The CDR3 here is CASSLAWTARGETQYF. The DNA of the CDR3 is TGTGCCAGCAGCTTGGCCTGGACAGCCCGTGGAGAGACCCAGTACTTC.

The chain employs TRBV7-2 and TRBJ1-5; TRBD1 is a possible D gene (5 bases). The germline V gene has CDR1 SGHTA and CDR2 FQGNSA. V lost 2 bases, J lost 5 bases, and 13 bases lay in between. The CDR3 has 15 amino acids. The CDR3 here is CASSLWSGLDQPQHF. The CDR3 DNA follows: TGTGCCAGCAGCTTATGGTCGGGACTTGATCAGCCCCAGCATTTT.

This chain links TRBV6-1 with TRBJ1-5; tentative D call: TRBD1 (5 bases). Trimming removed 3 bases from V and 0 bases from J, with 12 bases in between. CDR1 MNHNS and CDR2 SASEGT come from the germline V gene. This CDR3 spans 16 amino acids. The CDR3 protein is CASSEGQVHSNQPQHF. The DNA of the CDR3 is TGTGCCAGCAGTGAGGGGCAGGTTCATAGCAATCAGCCCCAGCATTTT.

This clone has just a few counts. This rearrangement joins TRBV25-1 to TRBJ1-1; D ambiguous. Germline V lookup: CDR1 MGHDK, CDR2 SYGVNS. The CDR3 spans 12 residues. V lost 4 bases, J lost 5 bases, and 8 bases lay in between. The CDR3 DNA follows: TGTGCCAGCAGTGTATTAGGGACTGAAGCTTTCTTT. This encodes CASSVLGTEAFF.

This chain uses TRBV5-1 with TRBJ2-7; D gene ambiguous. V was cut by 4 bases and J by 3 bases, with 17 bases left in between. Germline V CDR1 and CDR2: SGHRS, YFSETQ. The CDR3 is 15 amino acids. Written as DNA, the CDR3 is TGCGCCAGCAGCCAAATACCGGGCCCCGGCTACGAGCAGTACTTC. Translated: CASSQIPGPGYEQYF.

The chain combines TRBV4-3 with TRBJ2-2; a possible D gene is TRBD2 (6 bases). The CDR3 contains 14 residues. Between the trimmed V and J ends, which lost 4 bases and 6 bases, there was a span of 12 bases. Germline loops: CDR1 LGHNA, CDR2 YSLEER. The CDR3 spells CASSLTSKAGELFF. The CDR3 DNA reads TGCGCCAGCAGCCTGACTAGTAAGGCCGGGGAGCTGTTTTTT.

The CDR3 bases are TGCGCCAGCAGCCAAGATTTTTCCGGACTCACAGATACGCAGTATTTT. This encodes CASSQDFSGLTDTQYF. This chain links TRBV4-1 with TRBJ2-3; a weak D match, TRBD2 (5 bases). Germline CDR1 is MGHRA and CDR2 is YSYEKL. Trimming took off 0 bases at V and 2 bases at J, with 12 bases between the two ends. The CDR3 length is 16 residues.

The CDR3 sequence: CASSLVGLGEQYF. The CDR3, as DNA: TGCGCCAGCAGCTTGGTGGGTTTGGGGGAGCAGTACTTC. The chain uses TRBV5-1 and TRBJ2-7, with D unclear. Germline CDR1 reads SGHRS; CDR2 reads YFSETQ. V dropped 0 bases and J dropped 7 bases, with 11 bases sitting between them. The CDR3 consists of 13 residues.

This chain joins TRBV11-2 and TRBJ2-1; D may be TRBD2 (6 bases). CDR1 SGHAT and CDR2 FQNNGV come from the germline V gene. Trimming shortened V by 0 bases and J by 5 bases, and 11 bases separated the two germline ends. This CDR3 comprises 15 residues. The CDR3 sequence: CASSLEWGLHNEQFF. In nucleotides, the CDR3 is TGTGCCAGCAGCTTAGAGTGGGGACTCCACAATGAGCAGTTCTTC. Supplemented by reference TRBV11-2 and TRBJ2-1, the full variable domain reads EAGVAQSPRYKIIEKRQSVAFWCNPISGHATLYWYQQILGQGPKLLIQFQNNGVVDDSQLPKDRFSAERLKGVDSTLKIQPAKLEDSAVYLCASSLEWGLHNEQFFGPGTRLTVL.

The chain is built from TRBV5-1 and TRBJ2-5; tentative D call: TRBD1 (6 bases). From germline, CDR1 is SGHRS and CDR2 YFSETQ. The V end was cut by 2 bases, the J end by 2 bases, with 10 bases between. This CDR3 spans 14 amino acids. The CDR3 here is CASSLVGGQETQYF. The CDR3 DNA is TGCGCCAGCAGCTTAGTAGGGGGACAAGAGACCCAGTACTTC.

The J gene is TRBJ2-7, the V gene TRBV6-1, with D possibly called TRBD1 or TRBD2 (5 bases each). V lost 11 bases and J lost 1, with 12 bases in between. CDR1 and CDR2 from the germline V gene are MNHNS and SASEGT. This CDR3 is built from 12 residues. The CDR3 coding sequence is TGTGCCTTCGGGACCGTTTCCTACGAGCAGTACTTC. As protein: CAFGTVSYEQYF.

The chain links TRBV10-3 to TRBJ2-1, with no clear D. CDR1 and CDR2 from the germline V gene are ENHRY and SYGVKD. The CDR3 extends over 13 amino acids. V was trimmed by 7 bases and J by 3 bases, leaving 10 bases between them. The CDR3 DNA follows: TGTGCCATCACCGGCCGCGGCTACAATGAGCAGTTCTTC. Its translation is CAITGRGYNEQFF.